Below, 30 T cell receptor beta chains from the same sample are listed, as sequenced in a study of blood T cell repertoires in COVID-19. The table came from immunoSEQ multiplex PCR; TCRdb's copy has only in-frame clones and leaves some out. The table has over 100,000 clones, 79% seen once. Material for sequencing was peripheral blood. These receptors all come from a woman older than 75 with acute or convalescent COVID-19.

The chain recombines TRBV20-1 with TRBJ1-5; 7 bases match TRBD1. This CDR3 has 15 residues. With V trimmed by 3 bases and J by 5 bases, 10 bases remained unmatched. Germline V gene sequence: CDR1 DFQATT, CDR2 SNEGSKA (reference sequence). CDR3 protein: CSASSTLTGDQPQHF. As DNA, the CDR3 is TGCAGTGCTAGTAGTACTCTCACAGGGGATCAGCCCCAGCATTTT.

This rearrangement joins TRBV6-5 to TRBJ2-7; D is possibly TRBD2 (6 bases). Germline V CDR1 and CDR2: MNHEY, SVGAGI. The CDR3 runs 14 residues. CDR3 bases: TGTGCTACCCAACCGGGACTCTTAACGGGCGAGCAGTACTTC. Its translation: CATQPGLLTGEQYF.

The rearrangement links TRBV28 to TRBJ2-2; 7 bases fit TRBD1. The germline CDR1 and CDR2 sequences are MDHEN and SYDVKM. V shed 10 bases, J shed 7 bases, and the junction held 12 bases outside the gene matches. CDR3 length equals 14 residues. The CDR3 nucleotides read TGTGCCACCTATACCCGACAGGGCGGCGGGGAGCTGTTTTTT. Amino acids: CATYTRQGGGELFF.

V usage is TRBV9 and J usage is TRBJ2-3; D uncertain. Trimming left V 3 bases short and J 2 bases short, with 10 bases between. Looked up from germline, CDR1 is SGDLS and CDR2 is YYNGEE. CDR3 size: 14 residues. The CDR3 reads CASSAGAPTDTQYF. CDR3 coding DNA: TGTGCCAGCAGCGCAGGCGCTCCCACAGATACGCAGTATTTT.

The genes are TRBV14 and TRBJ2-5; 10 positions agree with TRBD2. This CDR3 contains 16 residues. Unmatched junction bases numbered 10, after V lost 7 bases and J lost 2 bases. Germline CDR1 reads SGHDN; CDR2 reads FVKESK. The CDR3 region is CASTPRGAGGQETQYF. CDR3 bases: TGTGCCAGCACCCCCCGGGGAGCGGGGGGGCAAGAGACCCAGTACTTC.

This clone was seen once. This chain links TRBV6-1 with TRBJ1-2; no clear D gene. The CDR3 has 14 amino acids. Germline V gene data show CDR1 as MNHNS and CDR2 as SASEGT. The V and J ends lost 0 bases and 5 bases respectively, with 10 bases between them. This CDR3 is CASSEAGVRYGYTF. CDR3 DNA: TGTGCCAGCAGTGAAGCCGGGGTTAGATATGGCTACACCTTC.

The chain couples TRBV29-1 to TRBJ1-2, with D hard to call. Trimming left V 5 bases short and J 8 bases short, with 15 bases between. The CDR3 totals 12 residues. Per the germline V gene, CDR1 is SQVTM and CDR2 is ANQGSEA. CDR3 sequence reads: CSVHGLDGGYTF. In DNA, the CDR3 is TGCAGCGTTCATGGACTCGACGGAGGCTACACCTTC.

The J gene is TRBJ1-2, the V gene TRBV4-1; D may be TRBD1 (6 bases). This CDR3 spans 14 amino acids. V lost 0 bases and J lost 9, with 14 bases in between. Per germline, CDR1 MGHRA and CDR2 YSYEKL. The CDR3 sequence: CASSQDAPGVRYTF. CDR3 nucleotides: TGCGCCAGCAGCCAAGATGCGCCAGGGGTACGCTACACCTTC.

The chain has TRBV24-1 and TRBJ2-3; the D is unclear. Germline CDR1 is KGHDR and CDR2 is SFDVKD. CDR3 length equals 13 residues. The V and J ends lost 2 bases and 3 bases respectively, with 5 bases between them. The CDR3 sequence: CATSDSGTDTQYF. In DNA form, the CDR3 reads TGTGCCACCAGTGATTCCGGGACAGATACGCAGTATTTT.

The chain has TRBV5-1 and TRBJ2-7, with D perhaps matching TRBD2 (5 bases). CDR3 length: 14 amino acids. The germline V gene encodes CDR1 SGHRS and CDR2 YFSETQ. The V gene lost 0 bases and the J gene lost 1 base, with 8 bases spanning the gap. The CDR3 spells CASSLDLASYEQYF. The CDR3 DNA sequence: TGCGCCAGCAGCTTGGACCTAGCATCCTACGAGCAGTACTTC.

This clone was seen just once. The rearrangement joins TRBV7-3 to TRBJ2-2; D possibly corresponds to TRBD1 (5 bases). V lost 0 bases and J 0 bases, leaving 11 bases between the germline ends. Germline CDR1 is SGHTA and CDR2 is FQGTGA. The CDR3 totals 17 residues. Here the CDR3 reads CASSLTPRGANTGELFF. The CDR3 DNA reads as TGTGCCAGCAGCTTAACGCCAAGGGGCGCGAACACCGGGGAGCTGTTTTTT.

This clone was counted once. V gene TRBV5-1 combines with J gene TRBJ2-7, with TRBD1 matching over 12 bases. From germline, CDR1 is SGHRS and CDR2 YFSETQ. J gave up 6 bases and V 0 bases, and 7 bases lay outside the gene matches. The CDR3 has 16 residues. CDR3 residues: CASSLALGQGASEQYF. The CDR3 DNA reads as TGCGCCAGCAGCTTGGCATTGGGACAGGGGGCAAGCGAGCAGTACTTC.

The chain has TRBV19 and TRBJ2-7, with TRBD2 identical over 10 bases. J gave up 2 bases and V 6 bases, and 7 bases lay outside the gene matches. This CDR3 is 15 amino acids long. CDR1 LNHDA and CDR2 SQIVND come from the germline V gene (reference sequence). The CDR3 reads CASSSGLALPYEQYF. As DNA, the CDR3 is TGTGCCAGTAGCTCGGGACTAGCGCTACCCTACGAGCAGTACTTC.

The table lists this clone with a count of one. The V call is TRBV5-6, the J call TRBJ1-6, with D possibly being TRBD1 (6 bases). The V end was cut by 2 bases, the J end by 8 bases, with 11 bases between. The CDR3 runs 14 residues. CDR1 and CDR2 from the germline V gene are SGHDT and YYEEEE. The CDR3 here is CASSFRQVHSPLHF. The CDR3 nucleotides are TGTGCCAGCAGCTTCAGACAGGTTCATTCACCCCTCCACTTT.

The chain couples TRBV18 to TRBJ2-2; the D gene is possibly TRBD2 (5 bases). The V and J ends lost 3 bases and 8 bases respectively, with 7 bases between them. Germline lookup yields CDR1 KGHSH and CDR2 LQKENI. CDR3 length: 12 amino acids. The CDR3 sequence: CASSPRGGELFF. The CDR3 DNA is TGTGCCAGCTCACCCCGGGGAGGGGAGCTGTTTTTT.

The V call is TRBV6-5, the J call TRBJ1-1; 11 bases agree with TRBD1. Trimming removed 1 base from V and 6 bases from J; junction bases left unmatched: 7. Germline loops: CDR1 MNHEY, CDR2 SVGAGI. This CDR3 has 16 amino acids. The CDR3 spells CASSYWTGGSSAEAFF. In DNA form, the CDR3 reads TGTGCCAGCAGTTACTGGACAGGGGGCAGTAGCGCTGAAGCTTTCTTT.

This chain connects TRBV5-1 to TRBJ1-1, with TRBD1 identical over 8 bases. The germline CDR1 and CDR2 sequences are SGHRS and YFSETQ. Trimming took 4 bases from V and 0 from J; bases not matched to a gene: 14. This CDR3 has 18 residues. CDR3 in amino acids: CASSPDGQGWGMNTEAFF. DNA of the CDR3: TGCGCCAGCAGCCCCGACGGACAGGGCTGGGGTATGAACACTGAAGCTTTCTTT. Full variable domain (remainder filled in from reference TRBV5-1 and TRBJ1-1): KAGVTQTPRYLIKTRGQQVTLSCSPISGHRSVSWYQQTPGQGLQFLFEYFSETQRNKGNFPGRFSGRQFSNSRSEMNVSTLELGDSALYLCASSPDGQGWGMNTEAFFGQGTRLTVV.

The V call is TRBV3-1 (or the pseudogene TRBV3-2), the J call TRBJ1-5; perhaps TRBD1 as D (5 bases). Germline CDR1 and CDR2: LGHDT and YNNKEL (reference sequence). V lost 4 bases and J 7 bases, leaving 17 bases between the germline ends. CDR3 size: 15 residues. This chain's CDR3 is CASSLGRGVGQPQHF. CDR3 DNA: TGTGCCAGCAGCCTCGGACGGGGGGTGGGACAGCCCCAGCATTTT.

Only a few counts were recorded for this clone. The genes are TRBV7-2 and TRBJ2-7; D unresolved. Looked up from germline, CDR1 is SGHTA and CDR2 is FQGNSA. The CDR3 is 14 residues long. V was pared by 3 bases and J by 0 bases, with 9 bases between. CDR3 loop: CASSFAGYSYEQYF. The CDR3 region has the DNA TGTGCCAGCAGCTTTGCAGGCTACTCCTACGAGCAGTACTTC.

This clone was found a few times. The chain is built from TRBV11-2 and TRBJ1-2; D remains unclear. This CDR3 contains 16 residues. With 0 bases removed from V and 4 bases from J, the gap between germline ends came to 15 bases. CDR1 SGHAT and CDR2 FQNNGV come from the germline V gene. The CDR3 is CASSLDSVPRGYGYTF. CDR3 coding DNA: TGTGCCAGCAGCTTAGATAGCGTGCCCCGAGGCTATGGCTACACCTTC.

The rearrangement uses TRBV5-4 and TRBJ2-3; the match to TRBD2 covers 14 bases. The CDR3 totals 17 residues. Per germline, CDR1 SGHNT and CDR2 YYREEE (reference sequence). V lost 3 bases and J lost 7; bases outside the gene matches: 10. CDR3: CASSSTGLAGGIYTQYF. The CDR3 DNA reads TGTGCCAGCAGCTCCACAGGACTAGCGGGGGGAATTTATACGCAGTATTTT.

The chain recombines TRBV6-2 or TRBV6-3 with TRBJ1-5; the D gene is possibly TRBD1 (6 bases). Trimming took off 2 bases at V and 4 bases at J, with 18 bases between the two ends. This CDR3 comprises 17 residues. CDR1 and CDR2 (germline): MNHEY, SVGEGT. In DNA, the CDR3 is TGTGCCAGCAGTTACGGCCGTGGGACACCACTTAATCAGCCCCAGCATTTT. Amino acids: CASSYGRGTPLNQPQHF.

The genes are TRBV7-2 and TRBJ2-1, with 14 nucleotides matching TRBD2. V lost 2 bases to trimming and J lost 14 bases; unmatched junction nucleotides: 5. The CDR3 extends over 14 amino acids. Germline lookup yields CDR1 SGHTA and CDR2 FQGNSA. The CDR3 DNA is TGTGCCAGCAGCTTAATAGGACTAGCGGGAGGCGAGTTCTTC. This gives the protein CASSLIGLAGGEFF.

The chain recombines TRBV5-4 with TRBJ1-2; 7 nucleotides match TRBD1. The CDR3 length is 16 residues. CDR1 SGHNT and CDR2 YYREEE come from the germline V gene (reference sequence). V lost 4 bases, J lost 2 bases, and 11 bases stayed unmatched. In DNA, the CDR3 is TGTGCCAGCAGCGCTCCCGGGACAGCGCCGAACTATGGCTACACCTTC. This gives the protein CASSAPGTAPNYGYTF.

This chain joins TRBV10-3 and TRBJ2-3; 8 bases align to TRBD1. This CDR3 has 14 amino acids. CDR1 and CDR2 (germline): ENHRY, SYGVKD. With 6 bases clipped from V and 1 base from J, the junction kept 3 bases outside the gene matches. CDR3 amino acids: CAIRLTGGTDTQYF. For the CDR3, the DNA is TGTGCCATCAGGCTGACAGGGGGCACAGATACGCAGTATTTT.

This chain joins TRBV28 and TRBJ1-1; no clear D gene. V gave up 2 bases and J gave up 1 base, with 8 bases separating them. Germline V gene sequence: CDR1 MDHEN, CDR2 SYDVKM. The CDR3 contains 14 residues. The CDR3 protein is CASSLVQQNTEAFF. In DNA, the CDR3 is TGTGCCAGCAGTTTAGTACAGCAGAACACTGAAGCTTTCTTT. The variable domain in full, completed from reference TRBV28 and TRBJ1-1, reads DVKVTQSSRYLVKRTGEKVFLECVQDMDHENMFWYRQDPGLGLRLIYFSYDVKMKEKGDIPEGYSVSREKKERFSLILESASTNQTSMYLCASSLVQQNTEAFFGQGTRLTVV.

The CDR3 sequence is CASRPHEAGGLGGEQFF. CDR3 DNA sequence: TGTGCCAGCAGACCCCATGAAGCGGGGGGGCTTGGGGGTGAGCAGTTCTTC. The V call is TRBV2, the J call TRBJ2-1; TRBD2 agrees at 10 bases. The CDR3 runs 17 residues. With V trimmed by 6 bases and J by 9 bases, 17 bases remained unmatched. Germline CDR1 SNHLY, CDR2 FYNNEI.

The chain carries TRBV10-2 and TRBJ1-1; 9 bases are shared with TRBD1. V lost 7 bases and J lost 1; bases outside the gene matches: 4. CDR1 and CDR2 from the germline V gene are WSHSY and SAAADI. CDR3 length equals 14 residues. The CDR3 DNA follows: TGCGCCAGCACCCAGGACAGGGGGAACACTGAAGCTTTCTTT. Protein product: CASTQDRGNTEAFF.

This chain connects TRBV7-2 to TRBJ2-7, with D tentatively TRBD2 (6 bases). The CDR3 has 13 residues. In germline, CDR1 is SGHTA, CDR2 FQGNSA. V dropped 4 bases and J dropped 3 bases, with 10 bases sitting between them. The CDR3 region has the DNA TGTGCCAGCAGCTATTTGGGGGGCTACGAGCAGTACTTC. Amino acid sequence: CASSYLGGYEQYF.

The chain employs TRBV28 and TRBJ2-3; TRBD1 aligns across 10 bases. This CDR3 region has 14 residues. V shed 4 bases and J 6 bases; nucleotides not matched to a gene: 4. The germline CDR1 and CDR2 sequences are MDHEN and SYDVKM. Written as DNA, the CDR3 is TGTGCCAGCAGTTCCGGACAGGGGGTGGATACGCAGTATTTT. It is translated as CASSSGQGVDTQYF.